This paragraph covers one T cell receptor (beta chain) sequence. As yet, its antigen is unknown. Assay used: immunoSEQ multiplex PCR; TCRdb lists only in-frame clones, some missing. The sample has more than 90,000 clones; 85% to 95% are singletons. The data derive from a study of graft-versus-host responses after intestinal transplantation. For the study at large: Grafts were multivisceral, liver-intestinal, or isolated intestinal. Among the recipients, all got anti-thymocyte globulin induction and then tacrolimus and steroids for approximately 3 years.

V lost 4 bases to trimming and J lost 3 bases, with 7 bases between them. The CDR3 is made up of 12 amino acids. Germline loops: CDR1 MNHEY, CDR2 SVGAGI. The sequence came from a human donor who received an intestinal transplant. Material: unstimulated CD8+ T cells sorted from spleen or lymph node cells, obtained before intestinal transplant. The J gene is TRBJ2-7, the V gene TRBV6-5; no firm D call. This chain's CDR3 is CASSSFLYEQYF. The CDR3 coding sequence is TGTGCCAGCAGTTCCTTTCTCTACGAGCAGTACTTC.